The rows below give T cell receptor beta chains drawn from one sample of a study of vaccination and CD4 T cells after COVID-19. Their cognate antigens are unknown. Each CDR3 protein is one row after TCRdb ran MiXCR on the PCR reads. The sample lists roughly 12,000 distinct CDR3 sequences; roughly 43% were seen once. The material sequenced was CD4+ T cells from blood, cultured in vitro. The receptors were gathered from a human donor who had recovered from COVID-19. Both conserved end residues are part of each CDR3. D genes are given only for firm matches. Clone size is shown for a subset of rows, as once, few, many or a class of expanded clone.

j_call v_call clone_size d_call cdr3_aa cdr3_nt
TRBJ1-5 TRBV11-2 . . CASSFPGSNQPQHF TGTGCCAGCAGCTTTCCAGGGAGCAATCAGCCCCAGCATTTT
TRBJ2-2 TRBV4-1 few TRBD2 CASSQYSLAVNTGELFF TGCGCCAGCAGCCAATATAGCCTAGCGGTGAACACCGGGGAGCTGTTTTTT
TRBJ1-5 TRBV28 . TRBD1 CASSSPGQGGQPQHF TGTGCCAGCAGTTCTCCGGGACAGGGAGGCCAGCCCCAGCATTTT
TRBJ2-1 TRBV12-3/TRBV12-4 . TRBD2 CASSSGRAYNEQFF TGTGCCAGCAGTAGCGGGAGGGCCTACAATGAGCAGTTCTTC
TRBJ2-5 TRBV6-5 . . CASSYVGIDRETQYF TGTGCCAGCAGTTACGTCGGGATAGATCGAGAGACCCAGTACTTC
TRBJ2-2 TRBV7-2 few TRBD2 CASSLAATSGTGELFF TGTGCCAGCAGCTTAGCGGCGACTAGCGGCACCGGGGAGCTGTTTTTT
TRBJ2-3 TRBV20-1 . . CSASLGTQYF TGCAGTGCTAGCCTGGGGACGCAGTATTTT
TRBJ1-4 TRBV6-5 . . CASSYSQGREKLFF TGTGCCAGCAGTTACTCTCAGGGGAGGGAAAAACTGTTTTTT
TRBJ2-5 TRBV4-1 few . CASSQGWGEEETQYF TGCGCCAGCAGCCAAGGGTGGGGGGAGGAAGAGACCCAGTACTTC
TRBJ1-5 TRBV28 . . CASSSTLGWPQHF TGTGCCAGCAGTTCGACCCTAGGTTGGCCCCAGCATTTT
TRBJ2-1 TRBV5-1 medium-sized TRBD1 CASSSRRDRIYEQFF TGCGCCAGCAGCTCCCGGAGGGACAGGATATATGAGCAGTTCTTC
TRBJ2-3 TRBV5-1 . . CASSLRDTQYF TGCGCCAGCAGCTTGAGAGATACGCAGTATTTT
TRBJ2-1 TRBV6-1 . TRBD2 CASSRRGAGGLEQFF TGTGCCAGCAGTCGCCGTGGAGCGGGAGGCCTAGAGCAGTTCTTC
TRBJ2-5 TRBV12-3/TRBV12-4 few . CASSFPSRVETQYF TGTGCCAGCAGTTTCCCCAGCAGGGTAGAGACCCAGTACTTC
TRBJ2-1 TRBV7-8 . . CASSGRVFLYEQFF TGTGCCAGCAGCGGTAGAGTTTTCCTCTATGAGCAGTTCTTC
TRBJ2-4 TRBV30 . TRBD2 CAWGTSGSDIQYF TGTGCCTGGGGGACTAGCGGGAGTGACATTCAGTACTTC
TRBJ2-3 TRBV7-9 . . CASSRNRDSTDTQYF TGTGCCAGCAGTCGAAACAGGGATAGCACAGATACGCAGTATTTT
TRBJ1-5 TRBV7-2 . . CASSLPEQDNQSQHF TGTGCCAGCAGCTTACCTGAACAAGACAATCAGTCCCAGCATTTT
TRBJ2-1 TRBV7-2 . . CASSLRQGGGNEQFF TGTGCCAGCAGCTTACGGCAGGGGGGGGGAAATGAGCAGTTCTTC
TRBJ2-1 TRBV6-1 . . CASTRQASASSYNEQFF TGTGCCAGCACCCGACAGGCTAGCGCGAGCTCCTACAATGAGCAGTTCTTC
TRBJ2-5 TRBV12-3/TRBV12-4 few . CASSWGTGETQYF TGTGCCAGCAGTTGGGGGACCGGGGAGACCCAGTACTTC
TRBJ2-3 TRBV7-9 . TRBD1 CASSLGQVSTDTQYF TGTGCCAGCAGCTTGGGACAGGTTAGCACAGATACGCAGTATTTT
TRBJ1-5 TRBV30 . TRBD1 CACDSGTGTLAQPQHF TGTGCCTGCGATTCCGGGACAGGGACCTTGGCTCAGCCCCAGCATTTT
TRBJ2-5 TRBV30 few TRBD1 CAWSEGQGVQETQYF TGTGCCTGGAGTGAAGGACAGGGTGTTCAAGAGACCCAGTACTTC
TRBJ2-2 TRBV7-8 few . CASRDLNTGELFF TGTGCCAGCAGGGACCTGAACACCGGGGAGCTGTTTTTT
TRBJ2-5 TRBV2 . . CASSDNQETQYF TGTGCCAGCAGTGATAACCAGGAGACCCAGTACTTC
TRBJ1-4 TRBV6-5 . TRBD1 CASSSNGQGGEKLFF TGTGCCAGCAGTTCAAATGGACAGGGAGGAGAAAAACTGTTTTTT
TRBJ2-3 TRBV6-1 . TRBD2 CASSTRISSGSTDTQYF TGTGCCAGCAGTACGCGAATTTCTAGCGGGAGTACAGATACGCAGTATTTT
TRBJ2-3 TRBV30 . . CAEDGGQRTDTQYF TGTGCTGAGGACGGGGGGCAACGCACAGATACGCAGTATTTT